The clone carrying this T cell receptor (beta chain) showed up just a few times. Germline is not matched at one junction end, which may reflect a read error. This entry comes from a study of blood T cell repertoires in COVID-19. The method was immunoSEQ multiplex PCR; TCRdb's version includes in-frame clones alone and lacks a portion of them. The sample lists approximately 160,000 clones, 80% to 90% occurring once. This CDR3 has 12 amino acids. This chain joins TRBV23-1 and TRBJ1-2; 8 bases align to TRBD1. TRBV23-1 is an open reading frame whose function is uncertain. The receptor was derived from a man aged 45-65 years who had recovered from COVID-19. Material for sequencing was PBMCs or T cells enriched from blood (not recorded which). CDR3 region: CASSQATDRGHF. The DNA of the CDR3 is TGCGCCAGCAGTCAGGCGACCGACAGGGGCCACTTC.